This section outlines one TCR beta chain sequence together with its context. The data derive from a study of blood T cell repertoires in COVID-19. V shed 5 bases, J shed 3 bases, and the junction held 4 bases outside the gene matches. The CDR3 consists of 14 residues. Germline lookup yields CDR1 SGHRS and CDR2 YFSETQ. Repertoires were generated with immunoSEQ multiplex PCR, while TCRdb's copy carries only in-frame clones and drops some. Counted here are around 300,000 clones, about nine tenths occurring once; the ten biggest clones make up roughly 2.3%. The V call is TRBV5-1, the J call TRBJ2-7; 11 bases agree with TRBD1. Sequencing was performed on peripheral blood. This clonotype was sampled from a man aged 18-30 years with active or convalescent COVID-19. In nucleotides, the CDR3 is TGCGCCAGCAGACGGGGACAGGGGGACTACGAGCAGTACTTC. It yields the protein CASRRGQGDYEQYF.